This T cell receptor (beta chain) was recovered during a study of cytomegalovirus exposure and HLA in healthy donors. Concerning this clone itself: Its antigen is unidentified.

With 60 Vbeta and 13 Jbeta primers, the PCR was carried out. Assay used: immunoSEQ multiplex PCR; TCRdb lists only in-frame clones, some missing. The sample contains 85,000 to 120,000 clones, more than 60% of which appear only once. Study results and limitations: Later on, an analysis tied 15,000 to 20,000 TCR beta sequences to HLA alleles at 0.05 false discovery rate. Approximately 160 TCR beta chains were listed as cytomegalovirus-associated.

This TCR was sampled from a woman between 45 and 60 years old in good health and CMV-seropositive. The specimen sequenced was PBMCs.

CDR3 sequence: CASSSPQERGGTDTQYF. CDR3 nucleotide sequence: TGTGCCAGCAGCTCCCCCCAAGAGCGGGGAGGCACAGATACGCAGTATTTT. The chain recombines TRBV7-9 with TRBJ2-3; 7 bases map to TRBD2. The CDR3 runs 17 residues. Germline values: CDR1 SEHNR, CDR2 FQNEAQ (reference sequence). V dropped 4 bases and J dropped 1; count of bases not matched to a gene: 11.